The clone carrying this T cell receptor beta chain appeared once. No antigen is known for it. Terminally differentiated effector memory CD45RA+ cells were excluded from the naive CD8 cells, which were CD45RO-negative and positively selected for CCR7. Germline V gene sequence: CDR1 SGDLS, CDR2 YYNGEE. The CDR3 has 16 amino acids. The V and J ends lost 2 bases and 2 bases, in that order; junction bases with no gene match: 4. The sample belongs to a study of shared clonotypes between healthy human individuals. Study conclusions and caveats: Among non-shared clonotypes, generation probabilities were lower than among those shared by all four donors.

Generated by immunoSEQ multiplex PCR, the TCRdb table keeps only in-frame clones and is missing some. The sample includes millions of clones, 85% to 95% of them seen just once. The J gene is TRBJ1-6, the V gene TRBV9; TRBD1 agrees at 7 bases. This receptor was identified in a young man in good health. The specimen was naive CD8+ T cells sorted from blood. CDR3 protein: CASSVGQSPYNSPLHF. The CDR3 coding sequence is TGTGCCAGCAGCGTGGGACAGTCTCCCTATAATTCACCCCTCCACTTT.